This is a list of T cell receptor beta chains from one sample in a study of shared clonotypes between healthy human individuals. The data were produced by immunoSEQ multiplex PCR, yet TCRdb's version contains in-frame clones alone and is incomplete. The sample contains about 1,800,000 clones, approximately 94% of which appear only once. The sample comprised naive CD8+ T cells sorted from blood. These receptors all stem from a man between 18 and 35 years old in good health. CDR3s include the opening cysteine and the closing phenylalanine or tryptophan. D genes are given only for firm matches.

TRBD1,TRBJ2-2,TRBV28,CASSLGQANTGELFF,TGTGCCAGCAGTTTGGGACAGGCGAACACCGGGGAGCTGTTTTTT
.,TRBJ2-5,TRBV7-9,CASSPTSQETQYF,TGTGCCAGCAGCCCGACTAGCCAAGAGACCCAGTACTTC
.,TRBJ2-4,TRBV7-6,CASTLKEQNIQYF,TGTGCCAGCACCCTTAAGGAACAGAACATTCAGTACTTC
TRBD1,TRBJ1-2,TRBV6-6,CASITPGQGNNGYTF,TGTGCCAGCATTACTCCGGGACAGGGAAACAATGGCTACACCTTC
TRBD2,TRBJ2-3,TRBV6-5,CASSYSGGGPTDTQYF,TGTGCCAGCAGTTACTCTGGCGGGGGGCCGACAGATACGCAGTATTTT
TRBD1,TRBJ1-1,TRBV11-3,CASSLGQGDEAFF,TGTGCCAGCAGCTTAGGACAGGGCGACGAAGCTTTCTTT
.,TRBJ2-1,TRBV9,CASRDSHGGNEQFF,TGTGCCAGCCGCGACTCTCACGGTGGCAATGAGCAGTTCTTC
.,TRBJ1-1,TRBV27,CASSLAGTEAFF,TGTGCCAGCAGTTTAGCTGGGACTGAAGCTTTCTTT
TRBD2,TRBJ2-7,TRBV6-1,CASSEGLAGAYEQYF,TGTGCCAGCAGTGAAGGACTAGCGGGGGCCTACGAGCAGTACTTC
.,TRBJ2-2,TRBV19,CASMVAVGELFF,TGTGCCAGTATGGTCGCAGTCGGGGAGCTGTTTTTT
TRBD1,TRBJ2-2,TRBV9,CASSVGEQGADTGELFF,TGTGCCAGCAGCGTAGGGGAACAGGGGGCGGACACCGGGGAGCTGTTTTTT
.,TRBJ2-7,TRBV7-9,CASSLGEVAYEQYF,TGTGCCAGCAGCTTAGGGGAGGTCGCCTACGAGCAGTACTTC
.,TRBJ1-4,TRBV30,CAWSWEEATNEKLFF,TGTGCCTGGAGTTGGGAAGAAGCAACTAATGAAAAACTGTTTTTT
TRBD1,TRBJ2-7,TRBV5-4,CASSLDGTGYSEQYF,TGTGCCAGCAGCTTGGATGGGACAGGGTATTCCGAGCAGTACTTC
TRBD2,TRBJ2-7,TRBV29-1,CSVLGDVAGLIYEQYF,TGCAGCGTTTTGGGGGACGTAGCGGGACTTATCTACGAGCAGTACTTC
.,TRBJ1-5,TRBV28,CASSATDLDQPQHF,TGTGCCAGCAGTGCGACAGACCTAGATCAGCCCCAGCATTTT
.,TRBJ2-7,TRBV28,CASSSGFSGVYEQYF,TGTGCCAGCAGTTCAGGGTTTTCTGGGGTCTACGAGCAGTACTTC